The 28 T cell receptor beta chains below all came from one sample that was sequenced in a study of OX40 agonist ivuxolimab in advanced cancers. The table came from immunoSEQ multiplex PCR; TCRdb's copy has only in-frame clones and leaves some out. The sample carries 60,000 or so clones, approximately 85% recorded once. This specimen was CD4+ or CD8+ T cells sorted from blood, taken in a trial of the OX40 agonist ivuxolimab. The receptors here all came from an adult with an advanced solid tumor such as melanoma, head and neck, liver or kidney cancer.

The chain has TRBV6-5 and TRBJ2-5; D remains unclear. V lost 4 bases, J lost 3 bases, and 12 bases lay in between. CDR3 size: 14 residues. Germline V gene lookup returns CDR1 MNHEY and CDR2 SVGAGI. The CDR3 sequence: CASSSLIRKETQYF. The DNA for the CDR3 is TGTGCCAGCAGTTCACTTATCCGCAAAGAGACCCAGTACTTC.

V and J are TRBV30 and TRBJ2-7, with 9 bases aligning to TRBD2. Per the germline V gene, CDR1 is GTSNPN and CDR2 is SVGIG (reference sequence). This CDR3 region has 18 residues. J lost 3 bases, V lost 5 bases, and 20 bases had no gene match. The DNA of the CDR3 is TGTGCCTGGGGAACCCGCTTTAATCAGCGGGAGGTTCTCTACGAGCAGTACTTC. Its protein is CAWGTRFNQREVLYEQYF.

The chain is built from TRBV2 and TRBJ1-2; D call uncertain. Trimming took off 8 bases at V and 1 base at J, with 8 bases between the two ends. Germline lookup yields CDR1 SNHLY and CDR2 FYNNEI. The CDR3 contains 12 residues. CDR3 sequence: CASPRDNYGYTF. The CDR3 region has the DNA TGTGCCAGCCCGAGGGATAACTATGGCTACACCTTC.

This clone is a singleton in its sample. This chain links TRBV2 with TRBJ1-1, with D maybe TRBD1 (6 bases). Germline values: CDR1 SNHLY, CDR2 FYNNEI. The length of the CDR3 is 15 residues. Trimming removed 5 bases from V and 2 bases from J, with 15 bases in between. Here the CDR3 reads CASSQTGTPNTEAFF. The DNA of the CDR3 is TGTGCCAGCAGTCAGACCGGGACACCAAACACTGAAGCTTTCTTT.

The chain recombines TRBV10-3 with TRBJ2-3; 9 nucleotides align to TRBD2. The CDR3 loop spans 14 amino acids. CDR1 is ENHRY and CDR2 is SYGVKD in the germline V gene. The junction had 8 bases not matched to a gene; V was cut back by 7 bases and J by 6 bases. CDR3: CAITPGLAGDTQYF. The CDR3 nucleotides are TGTGCCATCACGCCGGGACTAGCAGGTGATACGCAGTATTTT.

The CDR3 is CASSSTGGYSNQPQHF. In DNA, the CDR3 is TGTGCCAGCAGCTCCACAGGGGGATATAGCAATCAGCCCCAGCATTTT. The chain has TRBV7-8 and TRBJ1-5, with 8 bases matching TRBD1. V lost 4 bases to trimming and J lost 0 bases; unmatched junction nucleotides: 5. The CDR3 length is 16 residues. Germline CDR1 SGHVS, CDR2 FQNEAQ.

The rearrangement uses TRBV18 and TRBJ2-7; D unclear. The germline V gene encodes CDR1 KGHSH and CDR2 LQKENI. The CDR3 runs 13 residues. The V gene lost 5 bases and the J gene lost 2 bases, with 10 bases spanning the gap. In DNA, the CDR3 is TGTGCCAGCTCATTAACTGGAACCTACGAGCAGTACTTC. Translated: CASSLTGTYEQYF.

The genes are TRBV27 and TRBJ2-2; 9 bases line up with TRBD2. This CDR3 is built from 18 residues. The junction had 12 bases not matched to a gene; V was cut back by 5 bases and J by 2 bases. Germline V gene data show CDR1 as MNHEY and CDR2 as SMNVEV (reference sequence). This CDR3 reads CASSTPPGTSRNTGELFF. CDR3 nucleotide sequence: TGTGCCAGCAGTACCCCCCCCGGGACTAGCCGTAACACCGGGGAGCTGTTTTTT.

This clone appeared once. Additional DNA sequences in this sample encode the identical CDR3. The V gene is TRBV18, the J gene TRBJ1-1; D is undetermined. The V end lost 3 bases, the J end lost 1 base, and 6 bases lay between the germline ends. The germline CDR1 and CDR2 sequences are KGHSH and LQKENI. This CDR3 has 13 residues. The CDR3 loop reads CASSPPGNTEAFF. CDR3 DNA sequence: TGTGCCAGCTCACCCCCAGGGAACACTGAAGCTTTCTTT.

The chain carries TRBV2 and TRBJ2-1, with D unclear. The CDR3 has 12 amino acids. V gave up 4 bases and J gave up 8 bases, with 9 bases separating them. Germline CDR1 is SNHLY and CDR2 is FYNNEI. CDR3 amino acids: CASSVGLDEQFF. The CDR3 DNA reads as TGTGCCAGCAGTGTTGGGTTGGATGAGCAGTTCTTC.

V is TRBV19 and J is TRBJ2-3; tentative D call: TRBD1 (5 bases). Germline V lookup: CDR1 LNHDA, CDR2 SQIVND (reference sequence). The CDR3 runs to 17 residues. The ends were cut back, 3 bases at V and 0 bases at J, with 16 bases in the middle. The CDR3 DNA is TGTGCCAGTAGTATTAATGCACGGACACCAAGCACAGATACGCAGTATTTT. This gives the protein CASSINARTPSTDTQYF.

The chain carries TRBV5-4 and TRBJ2-7; 8 bases align to TRBD2. The CDR3 is 13 amino acids. Looked up from germline, CDR1 is SGHNT and CDR2 is YYREEE (reference sequence). The ends lost 6 bases at V and 4 bases at J; junction bases unmatched: 6. The CDR3 coding sequence is TGTGCCAGCACCATAGCGGGGACATACGAGCAGTACTTC. Its translation: CASTIAGTYEQYF.

V usage is TRBV5-1 and J usage is TRBJ2-2, with 10 nucleotides matching TRBD1. There are 17 residues in the CDR3. V shed 4 bases and J 4 bases; nucleotides not matched to a gene: 10. CDR1 and CDR2 (germline): SGHRS, YFSETQ. In DNA form, the CDR3 reads TGCGCCAGCAGCCCGTTTTCCGGGACAGGGGCCACCGGGGAGCTGTTTTTT. Protein sequence: CASSPFSGTGATGELFF.

V is TRBV7-2 and J is TRBJ2-5; 9 positions match TRBD2. CDR1 and CDR2 from the germline V gene are SGHTA and FQGNSA. Germline trimming cut 5 bases from V and 5 bases from J; bases unmatched to any gene: 12. The CDR3 runs to 16 residues. In nucleotides, the CDR3 is TGTGCCAGCAGCATGAACCGGCGGGAGGGCCGGGAGACCCAGTACTTC. Translating gives CASSMNRREGRETQYF.

This clone was seen a handful of times. The CDR3 coding sequence is TGTGCCAGCAGCCAACGGCCGGGACAGGGGAACTATGGCTACACCTTC. It encodes CASSQRPGQGNYGYTF. The V and J genes are TRBV14 and TRBJ1-2, with TRBD1 identical over 10 bases. The CDR3 runs 16 residues. Germline V gene data show CDR1 as SGHDN and CDR2 as FVKESK. Trimming at V came to 2 bases and at J to 2 bases, leaving 5 bases not matched to a gene.

In its sample, this clone was seen once. The chain uses TRBV28 and TRBJ1-5; 7 nucleotides match TRBD1. V dropped 6 bases and J dropped 6; count of bases not matched to a gene: 11. CDR1 is MDHEN and CDR2 is SYDVKM in the germline V gene. This CDR3 contains 15 residues. The CDR3, as DNA: TGTGCCAGCAGCTCCCGCCGCACAGGGGCTCAGCCCCAGCATTTT. Translated: CASSSRRTGAQPQHF. Full variable domain (remainder filled in from reference TRBV28 and TRBJ1-5): DVKVTQSSRYLVKRTGEKVFLECVQDMDHENMFWYRQDPGLGLRLIYFSYDVKMKEKGDIPEGYSVSREKKERFSLILESASTNQTSMYLCASSSRRTGAQPQHFGDGTRLSIL.

The chain links TRBV5-8 to TRBJ2-1; the D is unclear. With 1 base removed from V and 0 bases from J, the gap between germline ends came to 14 bases. The V gene's germline CDR1 is SGHTS and CDR2 YDEGEE. This CDR3 contains 17 residues. CDR3 DNA: TGTGCCAGCAGCTTGTCGGTGGGGTCGGTCTCCTACAATGAGCAGTTCTTC. Translation gives CASSLSVGSVSYNEQFF.

In this sample, this clone turned up once. This chain links TRBV6-5 with TRBJ2-7; TRBD2 is a possible D gene (6 bases). The length of the CDR3 is 15 residues. CDR1 is MNHEY and CDR2 is SVGAGI in the germline V gene. The V and J ends lost 2 bases and 0 bases respectively, with 11 bases between them. The CDR3 is CASSYGGDPSYEQYF. The CDR3, as DNA: TGTGCCAGCAGTTACGGCGGGGACCCCTCCTACGAGCAGTACTTC.

The chain carries TRBV2 and TRBJ2-7, with 12 bases aligning to TRBD2. The V segment lost 5 bases and the J segment 2 bases; nucleotides outside the gene matches: 7. The CDR3 extends over 16 amino acids. From germline, CDR1 is SNHLY and CDR2 FYNNEI. The CDR3 nucleotides are TGTGCCAGCAGTTCTCTAGGACTAGCGGGGACCTACGAGCAGTACTTC. It yields the protein CASSSLGLAGTYEQYF.

The V and J genes are TRBV6-1 and TRBJ1-1; D may be TRBD1 (6 bases). The germline V gene encodes CDR1 MNHNS and CDR2 SASEGT. The CDR3 totals 16 residues. Trimming left V 3 bases short and J 3 bases short, with 17 bases between. DNA for the CDR3: TGTGCCAGCAGTGAGCGGGGGGCGGGTCAGGACACTGAAGCTTTCTTT. It specifies CASSERGAGQDTEAFF.

J is TRBJ2-2 and V is TRBV7-8, with no clear D. Looked up from germline, CDR1 is SGHVS and CDR2 is FQNEAQ. V lost 1 base and J 1 base, leaving 4 bases between the germline ends. The CDR3 spans 14 residues. CDR3 bases: TGTGCCAGCAGCTTAGTACGGAACACCGGGGAGCTGTTTTTT. It yields the protein CASSLVRNTGELFF.

The V call is TRBV19, the J call TRBJ1-1; D might be TRBD1 (5 bases). CDR1 is LNHDA, CDR2 SQIVND, per germline (reference sequence). The CDR3 has 13 amino acids. Trimming shortened V by 7 bases and J by 0 bases, and 9 bases separated the two germline ends. CDR3 amino acids: CASNRFMNTEAFF. As DNA, the CDR3 is TGTGCCAGTAACAGGTTCATGAACACTGAAGCTTTCTTT.

The chain combines TRBV7-2 with TRBJ1-2, with TRBD1 as a possible D gene (6 bases). Trimming took off 3 bases at V and 6 bases at J, with 11 bases between the two ends. The CDR3 has 13 residues. Germline V gives CDR1 SGHTA, CDR2 FQGNSA. CDR3 bases: TGTGCCAGCAGCTTGAAAGGGGGGAATGGCTACACCTTC. It encodes CASSLKGGNGYTF.

The rearrangement joins TRBV28 to TRBJ2-1; a possible D gene is TRBD2 (7 bases). CDR1 is MDHEN, CDR2 SYDVKM, per germline. This CDR3 has 12 amino acids. Between the trimmed V and J ends, which lost 6 bases and 15 bases, there was a span of 18 bases. The CDR3 coding sequence is TGTGCCAGCAGCCGACGGGCGGGGGCCGGGTTCTTC. Translated, it gives CASSRRAGAGFF.

The chain couples TRBV25-1 to TRBJ2-5; either TRBD1 or TRBD2 may supply D (5 bases each). CDR1 and CDR2 (germline): MGHDK, SYGVNS. Trimming stripped 4 bases from V and 5 bases from J, with 11 bases between. The CDR3 has 13 residues. CDR3 DNA sequence: TGTGCCAGCAGTGCCGGGGCGGTTGAGACCCAGTACTTC. Translating it yields CASSAGAVETQYF.

The rearrangement uses TRBV6-1 and TRBJ1-1; D might be TRBD1 (6 bases). Germline lookup yields CDR1 MNHNS and CDR2 SASEGT. The CDR3 runs to 16 residues. The V end was cut by 2 bases, the J end by 1 base, with 14 bases between. The CDR3 DNA is TGTGCCAGCAGTGAATTCCATACAGGGAGGAACACTGAAGCTTTCTTT. This sequence encodes CASSEFHTGRNTEAFF.

The genes are TRBV18 and TRBJ2-5; D remains ambiguous. CDR1 and CDR2 (germline): KGHSH, LQKENI. The CDR3 length is 15 residues. Trimming pared 3 bases from V and 2 bases from J, leaving 13 bases between. The CDR3, as DNA: TGTGCCAGCTCACCTCAGTGGAGTGATCAAGAGACCCAGTACTTC. Encoded protein: CASSPQWSDQETQYF.

The rearrangement joins TRBV5-1 to TRBJ2-5; 8 nucleotides match TRBD1. V trimming: 4 bases; J trimming: 4 bases; junction bases outside the gene matches: 12. From germline, CDR1 is SGHRS and CDR2 YFSETQ. CDR3 length equals 16 residues. CDR3 bases: TGCGCCAGCAGCCTTGGACAGGGAGAGAGGGGAGAGACCCAGTACTTC. It is translated as CASSLGQGERGETQYF.